These 23 T cell receptor beta chains share one sample of origin, sequenced in a study of blood T cell repertoires in COVID-19. Assay used: immunoSEQ multiplex PCR; TCRdb lists only in-frame clones, some missing. The table lists about 270,000 clones, about 87% of them singletons. Material for sequencing was PBMCs or T cells enriched from blood (not recorded which). Receptors were obtained from a woman aged 40 to 49 with acute COVID-19.

This chain links TRBV24-1 with TRBJ2-7, with a possible D match to TRBD2 (6 bases). V dropped 7 bases and J dropped 5 bases, with 17 bases sitting between them. CDR3 length: 14 residues. CDR1 and CDR2 from the germline V gene are KGHDR and SFDVKD. CDR3 protein: CATRRDSQVDEQYV. The DNA of the CDR3 is TGTGCCACCAGGCGGGATTCACAAGTCGACGAGCAGTACGTC.

The chain combines TRBV4-3 with TRBJ1-3; TRBD1 might be the D (5 bases). There are 17 residues in the CDR3. Germline CDR1 and CDR2: LGHNA and YSLEER. V lost 1 base to trimming and J lost 3 bases, with 16 bases between them. The CDR3: CASSQGGPLFFGNTIYF. In DNA form, the CDR3 reads TGCGCCAGCAGCCAAGGGGGCCCATTGTTTTTTGGAAACACCATATATTTT.

The J gene is TRBJ2-2, the V gene TRBV15; D gene ambiguous. Germline CDR1 and CDR2: LNHNV and YYDKDF (reference sequence). The CDR3 is made up of 12 amino acids. Deletions cut 5 bases from V and 5 bases from J, with 6 bases between. The CDR3 coding sequence is TGTGCCACCAGCCCTTCTACCGGGGAGCTGTTTTTT. It encodes CATSPSTGELFF.

This chain joins TRBV7-2 and TRBJ2-1, with D tentatively TRBD1 (7 bases). The germline gives CDR1 SGHTA, CDR2 FQGNSA. Trimming removed 5 bases from V and 6 bases from J, with 17 bases in between. The CDR3 has 15 amino acids. CDR3 bases: TGTGCCAGCAGCACTAGCCTCCAGGGGGGCAATGAGCAGTTCTTC. Protein sequence: CASSTSLQGGNEQFF.

The V and J genes are TRBV19 and TRBJ2-7, with D possibly being TRBD1 (5 bases). This CDR3 has 15 amino acids. Between the trimmed V and J ends, which lost 3 bases and 7 bases, there was a span of 19 bases. The germline gives CDR1 LNHDA, CDR2 SQIVND (reference sequence). The CDR3 DNA is TGTGCCAGTAGTATCTTTCGGACACCCATTTGGGAGCAGTACTTC. This codes for CASSIFRTPIWEQYF.

The chain uses TRBV24-1 and TRBJ2-3; TRBD2 matches 9 bases. Germline V CDR1 and CDR2: KGHDR, SFDVKD. This CDR3 has 16 amino acids. Trimming removed 4 bases from V and 6 bases from J; junction bases left unmatched: 10. CDR3 sequence reads: CATSENEAGGRDTQYF. The CDR3, as DNA: TGTGCCACCAGTGAAAATGAAGCGGGAGGCAGGGATACGCAGTATTTT.

This chain connects TRBV5-4 to TRBJ2-7; TRBD1 matches 10 bases. The CDR3 is 17 residues long. Per the germline V gene, CDR1 is SGHNT and CDR2 is YYREEE (reference sequence). J was trimmed by 5 bases and V by 4 bases; bases with no gene match: 15. In DNA form, the CDR3 reads TGTGCCAGCAGCCTAACCGGGACAGGGGTTCCTGGCAACGAGCAGTACGTC. Protein: CASSLTGTGVPGNEQYV.

CDR3 loop: CASSSGLAHTDTQYF. CDR3 DNA: TGTGCCAGCAGCTCCGGACTAGCTCACACAGATACGCAGTATTTT. The chain joins TRBV7-8 to TRBJ2-3; the match to TRBD2 covers 8 bases. CDR3 length: 15 amino acids. From germline, CDR1 is SGHVS and CDR2 FQNEAQ. V lost 4 bases and J lost 2; bases outside the gene matches: 5.

The chain is built from TRBV24-1 and TRBJ2-1; 11 bases match TRBD2. CDR1 is KGHDR, CDR2 SFDVKD, per germline. The CDR3 consists of 17 residues. The trim removed 0 bases at V and 3 bases at J, leaving 3 bases unmatched. Written as DNA, the CDR3 is TGTGCCACCAGTGATTTGTCTAGCGGGGGGCACTACAATGAGCAGTTCTTC. Its translation is CATSDLSSGGHYNEQFF.

The rearrangement uses TRBV5-1 and TRBJ1-1; 11 bases match TRBD1. Germline CDR1 and CDR2: SGHRS and YFSETQ. The CDR3 contains 15 residues. The junction had 2 bases not matched to a gene; V was cut back by 0 bases and J by 4 bases. The CDR3 sequence is CASSLDGTGGTEAFF. As DNA, the CDR3 is TGCGCCAGCAGCTTGGACGGGACAGGGGGCACTGAAGCTTTCTTT. Drawing the rest from reference TRBV5-1 and TRBJ1-1, the complete variable domain is KAGVTQTPRYLIKTRGQQVTLSCSPISGHRSVSWYQQTPGQGLQFLFEYFSETQRNKGNFPGRFSGRQFSNSRSEMNVSTLELGDSALYLCASSLDGTGGTEAFFGQGTRLTVV.

The chain is built from TRBV6-1 and TRBJ2-2; 11 positions match TRBD1. The CDR3 totals 18 residues. V gave up 2 bases and J gave up 3 bases; unmatched junction bases: 8. Germline values: CDR1 MNHNS, CDR2 SASEGT. The CDR3 region has the DNA TGTGCCAGCAGTGAATGGGTACGGGGACAGGGGGACACCGGGGAGCTGTTTTTT. Encoded protein: CASSEWVRGQGDTGELFF.

J is TRBJ1-5 and V is TRBV5-8, with no clear D. Germline loops: CDR1 SGHTS, CDR2 YDEGEE. CDR3 length equals 16 residues. Between the trimmed V and J ends, which lost 4 bases and 0 bases, there was a span of 14 bases. CDR3 coding DNA: TGTGCCAGCAGCCCTTCGGGTTCGTATAGCAATCAGCCCCAGCATTTT. Residues: CASSPSGSYSNQPQHF.

The chain recombines TRBV15 with TRBJ2-7, with D unclear. This CDR3 has 13 amino acids. Trimming removed 0 bases from V and 5 bases from J, with 8 bases in between. The V gene's germline CDR1 is LNHNV and CDR2 YYDKDF (reference sequence). The DNA for the CDR3 is TGTGCCACCAGCAGAGATCGCCGAGACGAGCAGTACGTC. Translated: CATSRDRRDEQYV.

This clone was seen more than once but under ten times. The CDR3 protein is CASSFLSQETQYF. The CDR3 DNA reads as TGTGCCAGCAGTTTCCTATCCCAAGAGACCCAGTACTTC. V is TRBV27 and J is TRBJ2-5; D call uncertain. CDR1 and CDR2 from the germline V gene are MNHEY and SMNVEV (reference sequence). This CDR3 comprises 13 residues. V was clipped by 3 bases and J by 1 base, with 6 bases between them.

This chain links TRBV6-5 with TRBJ2-3; 12 nucleotides align to TRBD2. From germline, CDR1 is MNHEY and CDR2 SVGAGI. With 7 bases clipped from V and 3 bases from J, the junction kept 5 bases outside the gene matches. The length of the CDR3 is 15 residues. The CDR3 here is CASNLAGGRTDTQYF. CDR3 sequence (DNA): TGTGCCAGCAACCTAGCGGGAGGGAGGACAGATACGCAGTATTTT.

The genes are TRBV11-2 and TRBJ2-7, with 7 bases identical to TRBD2. Germline-derived CDR1 and CDR2 are SGHAT and FQNNGV. This CDR3 is built from 15 residues. Germline trimming cut 5 bases from V and 3 bases from J; bases unmatched to any gene: 10. The CDR3 bases are TGTGCCAGCAGCCCCTGGACGGGAGGCAACTACGAGCAGTACTTC. Its translation is CASSPWTGGNYEQYF.

The genes are TRBV7-9 and TRBJ2-5; TRBD2 agrees at 12 bases. The CDR3 covers 18 residues. V was pared by 5 bases and J by 0 bases, with 10 bases of the junction left unmatched. Germline V gene sequence: CDR1 SEHNR, CDR2 FQNEAQ (reference sequence). The CDR3 is CASSDYFGLAGYQETQYF. DNA for the CDR3: TGTGCCAGCAGCGACTACTTCGGACTAGCGGGGTACCAAGAGACCCAGTACTTC.

The rearrangement uses TRBV5-1 and TRBJ2-5, with 8 positions matching TRBD1. The CDR3 sequence is 14 residues long. Looked up from germline, CDR1 is SGHRS and CDR2 is YFSETQ. Trimming at V came to 3 bases and at J to 4 bases, leaving 5 bases not matched to a gene. This chain's CDR3 is CASSSQGATETQYF. CDR3 DNA sequence: TGCGCCAGCAGCTCGCAGGGGGCTACAGAGACCCAGTACTTC.

V and J are TRBV28 and TRBJ2-3; TRBD2 matches 13 bases. Per the germline V gene, CDR1 is MDHEN and CDR2 is SYDVKM. J lost 3 bases, V lost 5 bases, and 8 bases had no gene match. This CDR3 comprises 17 residues. This CDR3 is CASSMPRTSGSTDTQYF. DNA of the CDR3: TGTGCCAGCAGTATGCCGCGGACTAGCGGGAGTACAGATACGCAGTATTTT.

CDR3 in amino acids: CASSLTSNNEQFF. CDR3 DNA: TGTGCCAGCAGTTTAACGAGTAACAATGAGCAGTTCTTC. The V call is TRBV12-3 or TRBV12-4, the J call TRBJ2-1; D is unresolved. CDR3 length: 13 amino acids. Trimming took off 2 bases at V and 5 bases at J, with 7 bases between the two ends.

This clone was recorded once. The V and J genes are TRBV2 and TRBJ2-1; D may be TRBD2 (5 bases). The length of the CDR3 is 15 residues. The ends were cut back, 4 bases at V and 5 bases at J, with 15 bases in the middle. CDR1 SNHLY and CDR2 FYNNEI come from the germline V gene. Written as DNA, the CDR3 is TGTGCCAGCAGTGTATTGAGGGCTAAAAACAATGAGCAGTTCTTC. Encoded protein: CASSVLRAKNNEQFF.

The chain is built from TRBV6-5 and TRBJ1-6, with 8 bases that match TRBD1. Losses at the gene ends were 6 bases for V and 10 bases for J; bases not matched to a gene: 2. Germline CDR1 reads MNHEY; CDR2 reads SVGAGI. This CDR3 is 12 amino acids long. CDR3 protein: CASRTGDSPLHF. The CDR3 nucleotides are TGTGCCAGCAGGACAGGGGACTCACCCCTCCACTTT.

This clone is a singleton in its sample. This sequence joins TRBV5-1 and TRBJ2-1; TRBD2 matches 7 bases. The V and J ends lost 4 bases and 7 bases, in that order; junction bases with no gene match: 14. Per the germline V gene, CDR1 is SGHRS and CDR2 is YFSETQ. There are 16 residues in the CDR3. CDR3 protein: CASSGRAGLDSNEQFF. Written as DNA, the CDR3 is TGCGCCAGCAGCGGCAGAGCGGGGCTCGATTCGAATGAGCAGTTCTTC. Combining the CDR3 with reference TRBV5-1 and TRBJ2-1 gives the whole variable domain KAGVTQTPRYLIKTRGQQVTLSCSPISGHRSVSWYQQTPGQGLQFLFEYFSETQRNKGNFPGRFSGRQFSNSRSEMNVSTLELGDSALYLCASSGRAGLDSNEQFFGPGTRLTVL.